The 30 T cell receptor beta chains listed next were all sequenced from one sample in a study of T cells in Graves' hyperthyroidism and ophthalmopathy. Regions amplified from RNA transcripts were the TCR beta CDR3 regions. The HTBI primer set served for first-round RT-PCR of the TCR CDR3. In TCRdb, the multiplex PCR reads were re-called with MiXCR into one record per CDR3 protein. The sample lists about 360,000 distinct CDR3 sequences; 13% were seen once. The sequenced material came from blood. All receptors come from a young man with Graves' hyperthyroidism that later progressed to Graves' ophthalmopathy.

This clonotype was detected a few times. This chain connects TRBV19 to TRBJ1-2, with no clear D. Trimming stripped 10 bases from V and 1 base from J, with 10 bases between. This CDR3 comprises 12 residues. CDR1 LNHDA and CDR2 SQIVND come from the germline V gene (reference sequence). CDR3 sequence reads: CATMGVNYGYTF. The CDR3 nucleotides are TGTGCCACGATGGGTGTTAACTATGGCTACACCTTC.

Only a few counts were recorded for this clonotype. The rearrangement links TRBV4-1 to TRBJ2-7; D not resolved. The germline V gene encodes CDR1 MGHRA and CDR2 YSYEKL. The CDR3 runs 14 residues. Trimming shortened V by 1 base and J by 2 bases, and 9 bases separated the two germline ends. The CDR3 here is CASSQVGSTYEQYF. The CDR3 DNA is TGCGCCAGCAGCCAAGTGGGTTCGACCTACGAGCAGTACTTC.

This clonotype was detected only a few times. The chain combines TRBV30 with TRBJ2-7; 7 positions agree with TRBD1. The germline V gene has CDR1 GTSNPN and CDR2 SVGIG (reference sequence). Trimming took 7 bases from V and 5 from J; bases not matched to a gene: 5. CDR3 size: 11 residues. The CDR3 spells CALDRVDEQYF. CDR3 nucleotides: TGTGCCTTAGACAGGGTTGACGAGCAGTACTTC.

This clonotype was seen a few times. This chain connects TRBV12-3 or TRBV12-4 to TRBJ1-2, with D unclear. V lost 1 base and J 8 bases, leaving 8 bases between the germline ends. This CDR3 region has 12 residues. Written as DNA, the CDR3 is TGTGCCAGCAGTTTAGGAGGGCAGGGCTACACCTTC. This encodes CASSLGGQGYTF.

The chain is built from TRBV19 and TRBJ1-5; TRBD1 might be the D (5 bases). V was trimmed by 5 bases and J by 6 bases, leaving 17 bases between them. CDR3 size: 15 residues. Germline-derived CDR1 and CDR2 are LNHDA and SQIVND (reference sequence). The chain's CDR3 is CASSWGAGLGQPQHF. The CDR3 DNA follows: TGTGCCAGTAGTTGGGGAGCAGGGTTGGGTCAGCCCCAGCATTTT.

For this clonotype: A much larger clone differs by one base, so this may be a read error. The chain uses TRBV11-2 and TRBJ1-2; D possibly corresponds to TRBD1 (6 bases). V was pared by 6 bases and J by 10 bases, with 15 bases between. The CDR3 runs to 12 residues. Germline CDR1 is SGHAT and CDR2 is FQNNGV. CDR3 DNA sequence: TGTGCCAGCAGTCCCTTGGGGGCTGACTACACCTTC. This translates into CASSPLGADYTF.

This clonotype was picked up many times. This chain links TRBV7-3 with TRBJ2-2; TRBD2 agrees at 7 bases. The V gene end was trimmed by 3 bases and the J gene end by 4 bases; junction bases not matched to a gene: 8. CDR1 is SGHTA, CDR2 FQGTGA, per germline. This CDR3 spans 16 amino acids. CDR3 amino acids: CASSLGGHLSTGELFF. The CDR3 nucleotides read TGTGCCAGCAGCTTGGGAGGGCATCTTAGCACCGGGGAGCTGTTTTTT.

This chain connects TRBV19 to TRBJ1-4, with 7 bases lining up with TRBD1. The CDR3 contains 15 residues. Trimming took 5 bases from V and 2 from J; bases not matched to a gene: 5. CDR1 and CDR2 (germline): LNHDA, SQIVND (reference sequence). The CDR3 coding sequence is TGTGCCAGTAGTCTACAGGGGCGCACTAATGAAAAACTGTTTTTT. Translated, it gives CASSLQGRTNEKLFF. The full variable domain, completed using reference TRBV19 and TRBJ1-4, is DGGITQSPKYLFRKEGQNVTLSCEQNLNHDAMYWYRQDPGQGLRLIYYSQIVNDFQKGDIAEGYSVSREKKESFPLTVTSAQKNPTAFYLCASSLQGRTNEKLFFGSGTQLSVL.

The rearrangement uses TRBV4-2 and TRBJ2-3, with TRBD2 identical over 9 bases. Losses at the gene ends were 2 bases for V and 3 bases for J; bases not matched to a gene: 3. The CDR3 covers 15 residues. The germline gives CDR1 LGHNA, CDR2 YNFKEQ. CDR3 in amino acids: CASSQRGGATDTQYF. CDR3 nucleotides: TGTGCCAGCAGCCAACGCGGGGGGGCGACAGATACGCAGTATTTT.

This clonotype was seen more than once but under ten times. V usage is TRBV6-4 and J usage is TRBJ1-2, with D perhaps TRBD1 (6 bases). The CDR3 is made up of 15 amino acids. The ends were cut back, 1 base at V and 0 bases at J, with 9 bases in the middle. Germline V gene sequence: CDR1 MRHNA, CDR2 SNTAGT. DNA for the CDR3: TGTGCCAGCAGTGACTTCCCAGGGGCTAACTATGGCTACACCTTC. Its protein is CASSDFPGANYGYTF.

This clonotype was recorded a few times. The chain joins TRBV13 to TRBJ2-7; the D gene is possibly TRBD1 (5 bases). V was cut by 5 bases and J by 2 bases, with 16 bases left in between. The CDR3 loop spans 15 amino acids. Germline V gives CDR1 PRHDT, CDR2 FYEKMQ (reference sequence). The CDR3 DNA is TGTGCCAGCAGCCATTCGCAGGGATTCCCCTACGAGCAGTACTTC. It translates to CASSHSQGFPYEQYF.

This clonotype was seen only a few times. The genes are TRBV5-1 and TRBJ2-3; TRBD1 aligns across 10 bases. The CDR3 consists of 16 residues. The V segment lost 5 bases and the J segment 1 base; nucleotides outside the gene matches: 7. Per germline, CDR1 SGHRS and CDR2 YFSETQ. The CDR3, as DNA: TGCGCCAGCAGTCGCACCGGGACAGGGGGCACAGATACGCAGTATTTT. Its protein is CASSRTGTGGTDTQYF.

This clonotype showed up many times. CDR3 DNA sequence: TGCAGTGCCGCCTCTTTACCCCAGCATTTT. As protein: CSAASLPQHF. The chain uses TRBV20-1 and TRBJ1-5; D gene unclear. V was clipped by 6 bases and J by 10 bases, with 10 bases between them. CDR3 length: 10 amino acids. Germline CDR1 DFQATT, CDR2 SNEGSKA (reference sequence).

This clonotype was seen a few times. This sequence joins TRBV13 and TRBJ2-7; D possibly uses TRBD1 or TRBD2 (7 bases each). The CDR3 totals 15 residues. CDR1 is PRHDT, CDR2 FYEKMQ, per germline (reference sequence). V lost 4 bases and J 4 bases, leaving 17 bases between the germline ends. CDR3 in DNA: TGTGCCAGCAGCTCCAGGGGGGGAGCTTGGTACGAGCAGTACTTC. Translation gives CASSSRGGAWYEQYF.

The genes are TRBV3-1 and TRBJ2-2; 10 positions agree with TRBD1. The CDR3 consists of 16 residues. Germline loops: CDR1 LGHDT, CDR2 YNNKEL (reference sequence). V was pared by 2 bases and J by 5 bases, with 5 bases of the junction left unmatched. As DNA, the CDR3 is TGTGCCAGCAGCCAACCGGACAGGGGGGGAACCGGGGAGCTGTTTTTT. Its translation is CASSQPDRGGTGELFF. The whole variable domain, filled in from reference TRBV3-1 and TRBJ2-2, reads DTAVSQTPKYLVTQMGNDKSIKCEQNLGHDTMYWYKQDSKKFLKIMFSYNNKELIINETVPNRFSPKSPDKAHLNLHINSLELGDSAVYFCASSQPDRGGTGELFFGEGSRLTVL.

This clonotype has more than one count but fewer than ten. The gene calls are TRBV25-1 and TRBJ1-6, with a tentative D call TRBD1 (5 bases). The CDR3 is made up of 13 amino acids. V shed 6 bases and J shed 5 bases, with 8 bases lying between them. Germline-derived CDR1 and CDR2 are MGHDK and SYGVNS. Here the CDR3 reads CASRGDHNSPLHF. For the CDR3, the DNA is TGTGCCAGCAGAGGGGACCATAATTCACCCCTCCACTTT. The complete variable domain, with remaining parts taken from reference TRBV25-1 and TRBJ1-6, reads EADIYQTPRYLVIGTGKKITLECSQTMGHDKMYWYQQDPGMELHLIHYSYGVNSTEKGDLSSESTVSRIRTEHFPLTLESARPSHTSQYLCASRGDHNSPLHFGNGTRLTVT.

This clonotype was seen ten or more times. The chain carries TRBV28 and TRBJ2-7, with TRBD2 identical over 12 bases. The CDR3 runs 16 residues. V shed 8 bases, J shed 5 bases, and the junction held 13 bases outside the gene matches. CDR1 and CDR2 (germline): MDHEN, SYDVKM. CDR3 nucleotides: TGTGCCAGCTCGAATCTGCTAGCGGGGGGGCCCCACGAGCAGTACTTC. It specifies CASSNLLAGGPHEQYF.

The V call is TRBV20-1, the J call TRBJ1-4, with 9 positions matching TRBD1. CDR1 is DFQATT and CDR2 is SNEGSKA in the germline V gene (reference sequence). The CDR3 length is 15 residues. Trimming at V came to 0 bases and at J to 7 bases, leaving 6 bases not matched to a gene. CDR3 sequence (DNA): TGCAGTGCTAGAGAAAGGGGGACAGGGACTGAAAAACTGTTTTTT. Residues: CSARERGTGTEKLFF.

The gene calls are TRBV24-1 and TRBJ2-7; 7 nucleotides agree with TRBD1. Trimming took 0 bases from V and 5 from J; bases not matched to a gene: 9. The CDR3 totals 16 residues. CDR1 is KGHDR and CDR2 is SFDVKD in the germline V gene. The CDR3 loop is CATSDLHGRGIDEQYF. In DNA form, the CDR3 reads TGTGCCACCAGTGATTTGCACGGCAGGGGGATTGACGAGCAGTACTTC.

V is TRBV11-2 and J is TRBJ2-2; 8 bases fit TRBD1. The V segment lost 5 bases and the J segment 0 bases; nucleotides outside the gene matches: 5. The CDR3 is 16 amino acids. Germline CDR1 reads SGHAT; CDR2 reads FQNNGV. The CDR3 DNA is TGTGCCAGCAGCCTGATCAGGGGGCCGAACACCGGGGAGCTGTTTTTT. This sequence encodes CASSLIRGPNTGELFF.

Ten or more counts support this clonotype. Here the CDR3 reads CASSLRDSMNTGELFF. Here the CDR3 DNA reads TGTGCCAGCAGCCTCCGGGACTCTATGAACACCGGGGAGCTGTTTTTT. The V gene is TRBV7-9, the J gene TRBJ2-2, with D possibly being TRBD2 (6 bases). The CDR3 contains 16 residues. CDR1 and CDR2 (germline): SEHNR, FQNEAQ (reference sequence). The ends were cut back, 5 bases at V and 1 base at J, with 14 bases in the middle.

This clonotype was observed many times. The chain is built from TRBV7-9 and TRBJ2-3, with D hard to call. The V gene lost 5 bases and the J gene lost 0 bases, with 12 bases spanning the gap. Germline V gives CDR1 SEHNR, CDR2 FQNEAQ (reference sequence). CDR3 length: 15 amino acids. The CDR3 region has the DNA TGTGCCAGCAGCCCCAGACATTCTAGCACAGATACGCAGTATTTT. This sequence encodes CASSPRHSSTDTQYF.

There are many counts of this clonotype. This chain uses TRBV27 with TRBJ2-2, with D possibly matching TRBD1 (6 bases). Germline CDR1 and CDR2: MNHEY and SMNVEV (reference sequence). V lost 3 bases, J lost 7 bases, and 18 bases lay in between. The CDR3 spans 16 residues. CDR3 region: CASSFMAGVMIGELFF. The CDR3, as DNA: TGTGCCAGCAGTTTTATGGCAGGGGTAATGATCGGGGAGCTGTTTTTT.

This clonotype occurred many times. The gene calls are TRBV7-9 and TRBJ2-5, with 8 bases identical to TRBD1. The germline gives CDR1 SEHNR, CDR2 FQNEAQ (reference sequence). The length of the CDR3 is 15 residues. Trimming cost V 5 bases and J 5 bases; bases outside gene matches: 10. CDR3 amino acids: CASSPLDRDKETQYF. The CDR3 nucleotides read TGTGCCAGCAGCCCCTTGGACAGGGACAAGGAGACCCAGTACTTC.

This clonotype was seen repeatedly, ten times or more. V and J are TRBV30 and TRBJ2-1; TRBD1 is a possible D gene (5 bases). Germline CDR1 reads GTSNPN; CDR2 reads SVGIG (reference sequence). The V gene lost 2 bases and the J gene lost 10 bases, with 15 bases spanning the gap. CDR3 length: 13 residues. CDR3 DNA: TGTGCCTGGAGTTCCCCCATCAACAGGGAGCAGTTCTTC. This translates into CAWSSPINREQFF.

This chain links TRBV6-1 with TRBJ1-2, with D possibly TRBD1 on 6 matching bases. The CDR3 totals 14 residues. CDR1 MNHNS and CDR2 SASEGT come from the germline V gene. The ends were cut back, 7 bases at V and 2 bases at J, with 14 bases in the middle. CDR3 DNA: TGTGCCAGCAAAAAACAGGGACCCAACTATGGCTACACCTTC. Protein product: CASKKQGPNYGYTF.

This clonotype was observed many times. The chain combines TRBV2 with TRBJ1-6, with a weak D call TRBD1 (6 bases). Deletions cut 8 bases from V and 0 bases from J, with 14 bases between. The CDR3 is made up of 16 amino acids. Per germline, CDR1 SNHLY and CDR2 FYNNEI. The CDR3 DNA reads as TGTGCCAGCGGGGGGGGCTTAAGCTCCTATAATTCACCCCTCCACTTT. Translating gives CASGGGLSSYNSPLHF.

This clonotype was observed a handful of times. The chain couples TRBV20-1 to TRBJ2-7, with unresolved D. Looked up from germline, CDR1 is DFQATT and CDR2 is SNEGSKA (reference sequence). With 3 bases removed from V and 2 bases from J, the gap between germline ends came to 11 bases. This CDR3 is built from 13 residues. The chain's CDR3 is CSASGRATYEQYF. The CDR3 DNA reads as TGCAGTGCTAGTGGAAGGGCAACCTACGAGCAGTACTTC.

As for this clonotype: The germline gene is not matched at one end of the junction; a read error may be the cause. The genes are TRBV10-2 and TRBJ2-5; 8 bases map to TRBD1. Germline V CDR1 and CDR2: WSHSY, SAAADI. There are 12 residues in the CDR3. CDR3 nucleotide sequence: TGCGCCAGCAGTGATAGGCGGGACAGGTCGAACTTC. Translated, it gives CASSDRRDRSNF.

This clonotype was seen at least ten times. This chain connects TRBV5-1 to TRBJ2-7, with 7 bases that match TRBD1. Germline-derived CDR1 and CDR2 are SGHRS and YFSETQ. V shed 4 bases, J shed 6 bases, and the junction held 4 bases outside the gene matches. The CDR3 is made up of 12 amino acids. CDR3 coding DNA: TGCGCCAGCAGCGTGACAGGGTTCGAGCAGTACTTC. It codes for CASSVTGFEQYF.